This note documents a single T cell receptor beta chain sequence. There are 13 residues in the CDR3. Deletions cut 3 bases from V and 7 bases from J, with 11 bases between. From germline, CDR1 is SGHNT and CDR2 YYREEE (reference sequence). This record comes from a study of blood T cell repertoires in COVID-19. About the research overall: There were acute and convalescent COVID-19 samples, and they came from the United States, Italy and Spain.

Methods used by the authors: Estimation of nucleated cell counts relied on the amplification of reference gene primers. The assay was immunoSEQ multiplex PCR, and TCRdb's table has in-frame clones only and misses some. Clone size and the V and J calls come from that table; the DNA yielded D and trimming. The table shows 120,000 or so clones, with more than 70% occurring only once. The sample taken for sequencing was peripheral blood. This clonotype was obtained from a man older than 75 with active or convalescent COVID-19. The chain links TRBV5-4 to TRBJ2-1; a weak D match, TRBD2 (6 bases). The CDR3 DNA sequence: TGTGCCAGCAGCTGGGGGGTGTTGAATGAGCAGTTCTTC. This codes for CASSWGVLNEQFF.